The sequence of this T cell receptor beta chain was determined in a study of CD8+ T cells in alopecia areata. RNA extraction and reverse transcription yielded cDNA as sequencing template. Only in-frame clones appear in the TCRdb table, and some are missing; sequencing was by immunoSEQ multiplex PCR. The profile covers 100,000 to 150,000 clones, with about 61% appearing a single time and roughly 2.8% taken by the ten largest. A note on this clone: The sample carries other DNA sequences with the same CDR3.

The CDR3 runs 12 residues. Germline V CDR1 and CDR2: KGHSH, LQKENI. The V end lost 3 bases, the J end lost 0 bases, and 2 bases lay between the germline ends. This clonotype was sampled from a human donor in good health. The sequenced material came from CD4+ T cells sorted from blood. The rearrangement uses TRBV18 and TRBJ2-5, with D unresolved. The CDR3, as DNA: TGTGCCAGCTCACCTTACCAAGAGACCCAGTACTTC. Translated: CASSPYQETQYF. The whole variable domain, remainder taken from reference TRBV18 and TRBJ2-5, is NAGVMQNPRHLVRRRGQEARLRCSPMKGHSHVYWYRQLPEEGLKFMVYLQKENIIDESGMPKERFSAEFPKEGPSILRIQQVVRGDSAAYFCASSPYQETQYFGPGTRLLVL.